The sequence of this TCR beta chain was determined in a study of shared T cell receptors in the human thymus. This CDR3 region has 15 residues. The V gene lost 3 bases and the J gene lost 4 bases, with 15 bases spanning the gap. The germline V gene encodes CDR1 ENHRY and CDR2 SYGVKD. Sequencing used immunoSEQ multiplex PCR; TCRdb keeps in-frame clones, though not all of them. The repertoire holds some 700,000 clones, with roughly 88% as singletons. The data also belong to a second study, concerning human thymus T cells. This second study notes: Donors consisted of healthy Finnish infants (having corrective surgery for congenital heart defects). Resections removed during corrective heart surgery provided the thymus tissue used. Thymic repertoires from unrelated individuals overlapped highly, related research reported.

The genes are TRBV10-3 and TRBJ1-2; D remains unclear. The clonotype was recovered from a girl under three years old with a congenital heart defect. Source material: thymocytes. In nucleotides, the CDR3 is TGTGCCATCAGTGAACGCTGGGAGAACTCCTATGGCTACACCTTC. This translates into CAISERWENSYGYTF.